Listed here are 16 T cell receptor beta chains from one sample, sequenced in a study of T-cell reconstitution after alpha-beta-depleted transplantation in children. During its preparation, the TCRbeta library received unique molecular identifiers. A single record per CDR3 protein comes from TCRdb applying MiXCR to the PCR reads. The profile shows more than 85,000 distinct CDR3 sequences, around 10% of them singletons. The sample here was PBMCs from the stem cell graft donor, taken from the stem cell graft. These receptors were taken from a human donor who donated a stem cell graft to a child with acute lymphoblastic leukemia.

This clonotype appeared many times. This rearrangement joins TRBV12-3 or TRBV12-4 to TRBJ2-6; possibly TRBD2 for D (5 bases). This CDR3 has 12 residues. V was cut by 7 bases and J by 4 bases, with 5 bases left in between. CDR3 loop: CASTSGANVLTF. CDR3 coding DNA: TGTGCCAGCACTAGCGGGGCCAACGTCCTGACTTTC.

With regard to this clonotype: A much larger clonotype is one base distant, so this may be a read error. The chain uses TRBV4-3 and TRBJ2-1; possible D gene TRBD2, 6 bases. CDR3 length: 15 amino acids. Germline CDR1 and CDR2: LGHNA and YSLEER. The V end was cut by 0 bases, the J end by 6 bases, with 12 bases between. CDR3 sequence reads: CASSQEPSDCNEQFF. CDR3 nucleotides: TGCGCCAGCAGCCAAGAACCTAGCGACTGCAATGAGCAGTTCTTC.

The gene calls are TRBV20-1 and TRBJ2-5; D is perhaps TRBD1 (7 bases). Trimming shortened V by 8 bases and J by 5 bases, and 9 bases separated the two germline ends. CDR1 DFQATT and CDR2 SNEGSKA come from the germline V gene (reference sequence). The CDR3 has 10 residues. The CDR3 here is CSPGGETQYF. The CDR3, as DNA: TGCAGTCCAGGGGGGGAGACCCAGTACTTC.

With respect to this clonotype: This CDR3 is missing its conserved last phenylalanine or tryptophan, likely due to a read error. The gene calls are TRBV6-2 or TRBV6-3 and TRBJ2-2; D is perhaps TRBD1 (6 bases). Looked up from germline, CDR1 is MNHEY and CDR2 is SVGEGT. The CDR3 consists of 13 residues. V gave up 6 bases and J gave up 5 bases, with 10 bases separating them. The CDR3 reads CASRATGTGELFL. CDR3 bases: TGTGCCAGCAGAGCCACAGGGACCGGGGAGCTGTTTTTG.

This clonotype has a count of ten or more. The chain couples TRBV7-9 to TRBJ2-1, with unresolved D. The CDR3 consists of 16 residues. Trimming cost V 1 base and J 0 bases, with 10 bases left between them. The germline CDR1 and CDR2 sequences are SEHNR and FQNEAQ (reference sequence). CDR3 in amino acids: CASSLVLGSSYNEQFF. Written as DNA, the CDR3 is TGTGCCAGCAGCTTAGTCCTAGGTAGCTCCTACAATGAGCAGTTCTTC.

This clonotype was seen many times. The chain links TRBV12-3 or TRBV12-4 to TRBJ2-3, with TRBD2 matching over 12 bases. This CDR3 spans 17 amino acids. V trimming: 3 bases; J trimming: 3 bases; junction bases outside the gene matches: 7. CDR3 DNA: TGTGCCAGCAGTTTCCCATCCGGGACTAGCGGGACAGATACGCAGTATTTT. As protein: CASSFPSGTSGTDTQYF.

This clonotype occurred many times. The genes are TRBV18 and TRBJ2-5; no clear D gene. CDR1 and CDR2 (germline): KGHSH, LQKENI. V lost 3 bases and J 4 bases, leaving 18 bases between the germline ends. The CDR3 totals 16 residues. The CDR3 DNA reads TGTGCCAGCTCACCCCGCCCCCAGGACGGTGGAGAGACCCAGTACTTC. As protein: CASSPRPQDGGETQYF. The whole variable domain, filled in from reference TRBV18 and TRBJ2-5, reads NAGVMQNPRHLVRRRGQEARLRCSPMKGHSHVYWYRQLPEEGLKFMVYLQKENIIDESGMPKERFSAEFPKEGPSILRIQQVVRGDSAAYFCASSPRPQDGGETQYFGPGTRLLVL.

In its sample, this clonotype was seen many times. V and J are TRBV29-1 and TRBJ2-2; D gene unclear. Trimming removed 4 bases from V and 4 bases from J, with 13 bases in between. This CDR3 contains 14 residues. CDR1 is SQVTM and CDR2 is ANQGSEA in the germline V gene. This CDR3 is CSVVLTYGTGELFF. CDR3 DNA: TGCAGCGTTGTCCTAACTTACGGCACCGGGGAGCTGTTTTTT.

At least ten counts were recorded for this clonotype. The chain couples TRBV5-1 to TRBJ1-1; possibly TRBD1 for D (5 bases). CDR3 length: 13 residues. Germline V gene lookup returns CDR1 SGHRS and CDR2 YFSETQ. V was cut by 5 bases and J by 1 base, with 9 bases left in between. Here the CDR3 DNA reads TGCGCCAGCAGAGCTACAGGGAACACTGAAGCTTTCTTT. It is translated as CASRATGNTEAFF.

This clonotype was recorded at least ten times. The J gene is TRBJ1-5, the V gene TRBV10-3, with TRBD1 matching over 7 bases. Germline V gene lookup returns CDR1 ENHRY and CDR2 SYGVKD. After removal of 6 bases from V and 6 bases from J, the junction contained 8 bases not matched to a gene. This CDR3 contains 14 residues. The CDR3 here is CAISIGGSSQPQHF. The DNA of the CDR3 is TGTGCCATCAGCATAGGGGGCTCGAGTCAGCCCCAGCATTTT.

This clonotype was seen at least ten times. The chain couples TRBV5-1 to TRBJ2-2, with a weak D call TRBD1 (5 bases). V dropped 2 bases and J dropped 5 bases, with 10 bases sitting between them. This CDR3 region has 14 residues. Germline CDR1 and CDR2: SGHRS and YFSETQ. This CDR3 is CASSFKAGTGELFF. The CDR3 region has the DNA TGCGCCAGCAGCTTCAAGGCAGGGACCGGGGAGCTGTTTTTT.

This clonotype was detected many times. This sequence joins TRBV9 and TRBJ2-1; D uncertain. Germline V gene sequence: CDR1 SGDLS, CDR2 YYNGEE. The length of the CDR3 is 14 residues. Trimming took off 0 bases at V and 8 bases at J, with 12 bases between the two ends. This CDR3 is CASSVASRRHEQFF. CDR3 in DNA: TGTGCCAGCAGCGTAGCTTCTAGGCGACATGAGCAGTTCTTC.

This clonotype was recorded at least ten times. This rearrangement joins TRBV5-1 to TRBJ2-3; the match to TRBD1 covers 7 bases. The V and J ends lost 7 bases and 0 bases, in that order; junction bases with no gene match: 8. The CDR3 has 15 amino acids. The V gene's germline CDR1 is SGHRS and CDR2 YFSETQ. The CDR3 loop reads CASLGPTGSTDTQYF. The DNA for the CDR3 is TGCGCCAGCTTGGGTCCGACAGGGAGCACAGATACGCAGTATTTT.

This clonotype has a count of ten or more. This chain connects TRBV7-3 to TRBJ1-5; D gene unclear. The germline V gene has CDR1 SGHTA and CDR2 FQGTGA. This CDR3 is built from 13 residues. The germline V and J ends were trimmed by 3 bases and 5 bases, with 8 bases remaining between them. CDR3 sequence: CASSLGAHQPQHF. The CDR3 coding sequence is TGTGCCAGCAGCTTGGGCGCCCATCAGCCCCAGCATTTT.

This clonotype was recorded at least ten times. The chain recombines TRBV9 with TRBJ2-1; TRBD1 might be the D (6 bases). The V gene's germline CDR1 is SGDLS and CDR2 YYNGEE. The CDR3 sequence is 14 residues long. Trimming removed 0 bases from V and 10 bases from J, with 14 bases in between. This chain's CDR3 is CASSVARYQGEQFF. The CDR3 bases are TGTGCCAGCAGCGTAGCGCGGTATCAGGGGGAGCAGTTCTTC.

This clonotype was seen repeatedly, ten times or more. This CDR3 is CASSLTSGGSYNEQFF. The CDR3 DNA is TGCGCCAGCAGCTTGACTAGCGGGGGTTCCTACAATGAGCAGTTCTTC. The chain carries TRBV5-1 and TRBJ2-1; 11 positions agree with TRBD2. The germline gives CDR1 SGHRS, CDR2 YFSETQ. With 1 base clipped from V and 1 base from J, the junction kept 1 base outside the gene matches. This CDR3 has 16 residues.